The 17 T cell receptor beta chains presented below share a single source sample, sequenced in a study of T cells after yellow fever vaccination. TCRdb reprocessed the 5' RACE reads via MiXCR and lists one record per CDR3 protein. Of about 68,000 distinct CDR3 sequences in the sample, 5% to 8% were seen once. This specimen was CD8+ T cells sorted from PBMCs, taken about 49 days after the first yellow fever vaccination. Receptors originate from a man younger than 30 who received the YFV17D yellow fever vaccine.

This clonotype was seen a handful of times. The chain employs TRBV7-9 and TRBJ1-1; 7 bases agree with TRBD1. Germline assignment: CDR1 SEHNR and CDR2 FQNEAQ (reference sequence). The CDR3 contains 16 residues. After removal of 4 bases from V and 3 bases from J, the junction contained 11 bases not matched to a gene. Here the CDR3 DNA reads TGTGCCAGCAGCTCAGACTCGACAGGGTCCTACACTGAAGCTTTCTTT. This codes for CASSSDSTGSYTEAFF. The full variable domain, completed using reference TRBV7-9 and TRBJ1-1, is DTGVSQNPRHKITKRGQNVTFRCDPISEHNRLYWYRQTLGQGPEFLTYFQNEAQLEKSRLLSDRFSAERPKGSFSTLEIQRTEQGDSAMYLCASSSDSTGSYTEAFFGQGTRLTVV.

This clonotype was seen a few times. This chain links TRBV27 with TRBJ2-1; D not certain. The length of the CDR3 is 15 residues. Trimming left V 8 bases short and J 3 bases short, with 17 bases between. Looked up from germline, CDR1 is MNHEY and CDR2 is SMNVEV (reference sequence). The CDR3 nucleotides are TGTGCCAGCTGCCTGGGCCCTGGGGTCTACAATGAGCAGTTCTTC. It encodes CASCLGPGVYNEQFF.

This clonotype was detected ten times or more. V usage is TRBV11-2 and J usage is TRBJ1-4, with D perhaps TRBD1 (5 bases). V lost 5 bases and J 12 bases, leaving 16 bases between the germline ends. Germline V lookup: CDR1 SGHAT, CDR2 FQNNGV. The CDR3 totals 13 residues. CDR3 nucleotides: TGTGCCAGCAGCGGTATACGGGGCGTGGAACTGTTTTTT. Translation: CASSGIRGVELFF.

This clonotype showed up just a few times. V is TRBV13 and J is TRBJ1-3; D perhaps matches TRBD1 (5 bases). The CDR3 is 16 amino acids. The ends were cut back, 5 bases at V and 0 bases at J, with 14 bases in the middle. Germline V lookup: CDR1 PRHDT, CDR2 FYEKMQ (reference sequence). The CDR3 DNA is TGTGCCAGCAGCGCGGGGGGGGTCCCCTCTGGAAACACCATATATTTT. Protein product: CASSAGGVPSGNTIYF. Based on the CDR3 plus reference TRBV13 and TRBJ1-3, the full variable domain is AAGVIQSPRHLIKEKRETATLKCYPIPRHDTVYWYQQGPGQDPQFLISFYEKMQSDKGSIPDRFSAQQFSDYHSELNMSSLELGDSALYFCASSAGGVPSGNTIYFGEGSWLTVV.

This clonotype was recorded many times. The chain carries TRBV7-6 and TRBJ2-1, with D perhaps assigned TRBD1 or TRBD2 (5 bases each). Germline lookup yields CDR1 SGHVS and CDR2 FNYEAQ. Trimming removed 4 bases at V and 4 bases at J, with 8 bases between. This CDR3 has 13 amino acids. This CDR3 reads CASSWDGYNEQFF. The CDR3 coding sequence is TGTGCCAGCAGCTGGGACGGATACAATGAGCAGTTCTTC.

The chain couples TRBV7-9 to TRBJ1-3, with D perhaps TRBD1 (5 bases). Germline V gives CDR1 SEHNR, CDR2 FQNEAQ (reference sequence). The V and J ends lost 4 bases and 2 bases respectively, with 12 bases between them. The CDR3 runs 15 residues. The CDR3 is CASSSGARTGNTIYF. CDR3 DNA: TGTGCCAGCAGCTCCGGGGCAAGAACTGGAAACACCATATATTTT. Full variable domain (rest looked up from reference TRBV7-9 and TRBJ1-3): DTGVSQNPRHKITKRGQNVTFRCDPISEHNRLYWYRQTLGQGPEFLTYFQNEAQLEKSRLLSDRFSAERPKGSFSTLEIQRTEQGDSAMYLCASSSGARTGNTIYFGEGSWLTVV.

This clonotype appeared many times. The chain combines TRBV27 with TRBJ1-1; D gene unclear. The V end lost 3 bases, the J end lost 6 bases, and 11 bases lay between the germline ends. The CDR3 consists of 13 residues. Germline CDR1 reads MNHEY; CDR2 reads SMNVEV (reference sequence). The CDR3 loop reads CASSFGRVAEAFF. The CDR3 nucleotides are TGTGCCAGCAGTTTCGGCCGGGTGGCTGAAGCTTTCTTT.

Many counts were recorded for this clonotype. The gene calls are TRBV29-1 and TRBJ2-7, with 9 bases lining up with TRBD2. This CDR3 has 14 amino acids. Germline-derived CDR1 and CDR2 are SQVTM and ANQGSEA. The V segment lost 6 bases and the J segment 3 bases; nucleotides outside the gene matches: 9. CDR3 in amino acids: CSVKVERGVYEQYF. The CDR3 DNA reads TGCAGCGTCAAAGTGGAGCGGGGGGTCTACGAGCAGTACTTC.

This clonotype was counted only a few times. CDR3 coding DNA: TGCGCCAGCAGCCAAGACGTCCAGAGGCGGTTACAAGAGACCCAGTACTTC. This sequence encodes CASSQDVQRRLQETQYF. The rearrangement joins TRBV4-1 to TRBJ2-5; unclear D gene. The CDR3 runs 17 residues. V gave up 0 bases and J gave up 2 bases, with 16 bases separating them. From germline, CDR1 is MGHRA and CDR2 YSYEKL.

By proportion, this clonotype is medium-sized. The chain's CDR3 is CASSLGTSGVYEQYF. The CDR3 DNA reads as TGTGCCAGCAGCCTTGGGACTAGCGGGGTGTACGAGCAGTACTTC. The gene calls are TRBV27 and TRBJ2-7, with 13 bases aligning to TRBD2. Trimming removed 6 bases from V and 4 bases from J; junction bases left unmatched: 6. Per the germline V gene, CDR1 is MNHEY and CDR2 is SMNVEV (reference sequence). This CDR3 region has 15 residues.

This clonotype was detected many times. The CDR3 protein is CASRRDTMSPLHF. CDR3 in DNA: TGCGCCAGCAGGCGGGACACCATGTCACCCCTCCACTTT. The chain recombines TRBV4-3 with TRBJ1-6; possible D gene TRBD1, 6 bases. Germline CDR1 is LGHNA and CDR2 is YSLEER. This CDR3 is 13 amino acids long. The V end lost 6 bases, the J end lost 10 bases, and 13 bases lay between the germline ends.

There are many counts of this clonotype. The chain joins TRBV4-1 to TRBJ1-4; D remains unclear. V shed 8 bases and J shed 3 bases, with 4 bases lying between them. The CDR3 has 11 residues. Germline V lookup: CDR1 MGHRA, CDR2 YSYEKL. The CDR3 DNA reads TGCGCCAGCGGTCCTAATGAAAAACTGTTTTTT. It specifies CASGPNEKLFF.

The sample holds many counts of this clonotype. The chain links TRBV20-1 to TRBJ2-2; perhaps D is TRBD1 or TRBD2 (5 bases each). Germline V gene sequence: CDR1 DFQATT, CDR2 SNEGSKA (reference sequence). The V end was cut by 7 bases, the J end by 2 bases, with 11 bases between. CDR3 length: 13 amino acids. CDR3 sequence: CSVRDHNTGELFF. The DNA for the CDR3 is TGCAGTGTCCGGGACCACAACACCGGGGAGCTGTTTTTT.

Ten or more counts support this clonotype. This chain joins TRBV12-3 or TRBV12-4 and TRBJ1-1; D perhaps matches TRBD1 (6 bases). Trimming took 4 bases from V and 8 from J, leaving 8 bases between them. The CDR3 is 11 amino acids. The CDR3 bases are TGTGCCAGCAGTTCCGGGACAGAAGCTTTCTTT. Protein product: CASSSGTEAFF.

This clonotype occurred many times. V usage is TRBV4-1 and J usage is TRBJ2-2; D is undetermined. The CDR3 runs to 15 residues. Germline-derived CDR1 and CDR2 are MGHRA and YSYEKL. V was trimmed by 4 bases and J by 1 base, leaving 10 bases between them. For the CDR3, the DNA is TGCGCCAGCAGCCTCGGTCGGCGGAACACCGGGGAGCTGTTTTTT. This codes for CASSLGRRNTGELFF.

This clonotype came up many times. The chain uses TRBV5-1 and TRBJ2-3; the match to TRBD1 covers 7 bases. The CDR3 consists of 15 residues. CDR1 is SGHRS, CDR2 YFSETQ, per germline. V was pared by 2 bases and J by 2 bases, with 5 bases of the junction left unmatched. In DNA, the CDR3 is TGCGCCAGCAGCTTCCGGGACAGACCCACAGATACGCAGTATTTT. Its translation is CASSFRDRPTDTQYF. Full variable domain (rest looked up from reference TRBV5-1 and TRBJ2-3): KAGVTQTPRYLIKTRGQQVTLSCSPISGHRSVSWYQQTPGQGLQFLFEYFSETQRNKGNFPGRFSGRQFSNSRSEMNVSTLELGDSALYLCASSFRDRPTDTQYFGPGTRLTVL.

This clonotype has only a few counts. The rearrangement links TRBV27 to TRBJ2-5, with a possible D match to TRBD2 (6 bases). V gave up 5 bases and J gave up 1 base, with 20 bases separating them. The length of the CDR3 is 17 residues. The germline V gene has CDR1 MNHEY and CDR2 SMNVEV (reference sequence). The CDR3, as DNA: TGTGCCAGCAGTCCCACTCCCGGGGGTAGGGGCCAAGAGACCCAGTACTTC. Protein product: CASSPTPGGRGQETQYF.